Below, 16 T cell receptor beta chains from the same sample are listed, as sequenced in a study of CD8 T cells in ankylosing spondylitis. The study, taken as a whole, reports: Blood of patients with ankylosing spondylitis appeared to be characterized by a TCR beta motif of eight highly homologous variants.

These receptors lack a known antigen. MiXCR was run by TCRdb on the 5' RACE reads, yielding one entry per CDR3 protein. The sample includes over 700,000 distinct CDR3 sequences, under 20% of them seen just once. Sequencing was carried out using blood, either unsorted or a sorted T cell fraction (not recorded which). These receptors originate from a male donor with ankylosing spondylitis.

This clonotype was seen many times. The chain carries TRBV12-3 or TRBV12-4 and TRBJ1-5, with D possibly being TRBD1 (6 bases). Between the trimmed V and J ends, which lost 3 bases and 6 bases, there was a span of 15 bases. CDR3 length equals 15 residues. For the CDR3, the DNA is TGTGCCAGCAGTTTTAACCCGGAGGGGGGTCAGCCCCAGCATTTT. Protein sequence: CASSFNPEGGQPQHF.

A few counts support this clonotype. The chain joins TRBV3-1 to TRBJ2-2; D may be TRBD1 (6 bases). V lost 4 bases, J lost 7 bases, and 13 bases lay in between. The CDR3 consists of 14 residues. CDR1 is LGHDT, CDR2 YNNKEL, per germline (reference sequence). In DNA, the CDR3 is TGTGCCAGCAGCCTCCCGGGACATGTCGGGGAGCTGTTTTTT. Translating it yields CASSLPGHVGELFF.

The chain employs TRBV14 and TRBJ2-1; 7 nucleotides line up with TRBD1. With V trimmed by 4 bases and J by 6 bases, 12 bases remained unmatched. This CDR3 has 16 amino acids. The germline gives CDR1 SGHDN, CDR2 FVKESK. The CDR3 reads CASSLNTGVPSNEQFF. CDR3 coding DNA: TGTGCCAGCAGCCTCAACACAGGGGTTCCTTCCAATGAGCAGTTCTTC.

V and J are TRBV5-1 and TRBJ1-1; TRBD1 matches at 9 bases. This CDR3 spans 13 amino acids. V was pared by 7 bases and J by 4 bases, with 5 bases of the junction left unmatched. The V gene's germline CDR1 is SGHRS and CDR2 YFSETQ. CDR3 DNA: TGCGCCAGCTGGGGACAGGGAGGCACTGAAGCTTTCTTT. Translation: CASWGQGGTEAFF.

This clonotype was seen only a few times. The chain joins TRBV2 to TRBJ2-3; D is possibly TRBD2 (6 bases). Trimming removed 7 bases from V and 2 bases from J, with 19 bases in between. Germline V gives CDR1 SNHLY, CDR2 FYNNEI. The CDR3 runs 16 residues. CDR3 residues: CASKNPPGLPTDTQYF. The DNA of the CDR3 is TGTGCCAGCAAAAATCCACCGGGACTCCCCACAGATACGCAGTATTTT.

The rearrangement uses TRBV4-2 and TRBJ2-7; 8 bases are a match to TRBD2. After removal of 0 bases from V and 7 bases from J, the junction contained 11 bases not matched to a gene. The CDR3 spans 16 residues. Germline CDR1 LGHNA, CDR2 YNFKEQ. CDR3 amino acids: CASSQDLTGGPEEQYF. The DNA of the CDR3 is TGTGCCAGCAGCCAAGATCTGACGGGAGGGCCGGAGGAGCAGTACTTC.

This chain links TRBV2 with TRBJ1-2; unclear D gene. Germline V lookup: CDR1 SNHLY, CDR2 FYNNEI. This CDR3 comprises 11 residues. Trimming pared 6 bases from V and 6 bases from J, leaving 8 bases between. Written as DNA, the CDR3 is TGTGCCAGCAGAACAGTCCATGGCTACACCTTC. The encoded protein is CASRTVHGYTF.

The V call is TRBV20-1, the J call TRBJ1-1, with a possible D match to TRBD1 (5 bases). Germline V gene data show CDR1 as DFQATT and CDR2 as SNEGSKA (reference sequence). The CDR3 spans 12 residues. V was clipped by 6 bases and J by 5 bases, with 13 bases between them. In DNA, the CDR3 is TGCAGTGCCCCCCGTCGGGGGACTGAAGCTTTCTTT. Translated, it gives CSAPRRGTEAFF.

About this clonotype: A read error may produce the germline difference seen at one junction end. This rearrangement joins TRBV29-1 to TRBJ1-1; D remains unclear. Germline loops: CDR1 SQVTM, CDR2 ANQGSEA. The CDR3 extends over 13 amino acids. The CDR3 DNA reads TGCAGCGCCCGGGTGGGCAGTAACATTGAAGCTTTCTTT. It is translated as CSARVGSNIEAFF.

This clonotype has just a few counts. The chain joins TRBV6-2 or TRBV6-3 to TRBJ2-3; D gene unclear. CDR3 size: 13 residues. V shed 8 bases and J shed 2 bases, with 11 bases lying between them. Germline values: CDR1 MNHEY, CDR2 SVGEGT. The CDR3 nucleotides read TGTGCCAGCCCCGGCGGATCCACAGATACGCAGTATTTT. Its protein is CASPGGSTDTQYF.

V and J are TRBV5-1 and TRBJ2-3, with 7 positions matching TRBD1. The CDR3 spans 17 residues. The V gene end was trimmed by 4 bases and the J gene end by 7 bases; junction bases not matched to a gene: 18. The germline gives CDR1 SGHRS, CDR2 YFSETQ. DNA of the CDR3: TGCGCCAGCAGCCCTCTCGCGACAGGGCCGAATTGGAATACGCAGTATTTT. Translation: CASSPLATGPNWNTQYF.

This clonotype came up a few times. The rearrangement joins TRBV7-2 to TRBJ2-1; 12 bases agree with TRBD2. Trimming took 3 bases from V and 7 from J; bases not matched to a gene: 10. This CDR3 is built from 17 residues. Germline V gene lookup returns CDR1 SGHTA and CDR2 FQGNSA. CDR3 loop: CASSFSRETSGRNEQFF. CDR3 DNA: TGTGCCAGCAGCTTTTCTCGTGAAACTAGCGGGAGGAATGAGCAGTTCTTC.

This clonotype was observed a few times. CDR3 in amino acids: CASSILDRGVSNQPQHF. CDR3 DNA: TGTGCCAGTAGTATCCTCGACAGGGGAGTGAGCAATCAGCCCCAGCATTTT. This chain uses TRBV19 with TRBJ1-5, with 8 bases matching TRBD1. After removal of 3 bases from V and 1 base from J, the junction contained 8 bases not matched to a gene. This CDR3 region has 17 residues. CDR1 LNHDA and CDR2 SQIVND come from the germline V gene (reference sequence).

The chain couples TRBV2 to TRBJ2-1; TRBD2 matches at 7 bases. The CDR3 contains 15 residues. Per germline, CDR1 SNHLY and CDR2 FYNNEI. With 2 bases clipped from V and 3 bases from J, the junction kept 4 bases outside the gene matches. The CDR3 loop is CASSEQAGRYNEQFF. Here the CDR3 DNA reads TGTGCCAGCAGTGAACAAGCGGGGCGCTACAATGAGCAGTTCTTC.

This clonotype was observed a handful of times. This chain connects TRBV5-6 to TRBJ1-5; D is possibly TRBD1 (5 bases). In germline, CDR1 is SGHDT, CDR2 YYEEEE. The CDR3 has 17 residues. Trimming left V 0 bases short and J 1 base short, with 14 bases between. The CDR3 nucleotides are TGTGCCAGCAGCTTGGCTGGTTCGGCAGGGAGCAATCAGCCCCAGCATTTT. Protein product: CASSLAGSAGSNQPQHF.

The chain employs TRBV20-1 and TRBJ2-5; D is uncertain. Trimming cost V 0 bases and J 1 base, with 12 bases left between them. CDR3 length: 15 amino acids. The V gene's germline CDR1 is DFQATT and CDR2 SNEGSKA (reference sequence). DNA of the CDR3: TGCAGTGCTAGAGATGTGGAGCGACCCCAAGAGACCCAGTACTTC. It codes for CSARDVERPQETQYF.